The source of this TCR beta chain is a study of blood T cell repertoires in COVID-19. Trimming cost V 0 bases and J 0 bases, with 9 bases left between them. The CDR3 loop spans 17 amino acids. Looked up from germline, CDR1 is SEHNR and CDR2 is FQNEAQ (reference sequence). The method was immunoSEQ multiplex PCR; TCRdb's version includes in-frame clones alone and lacks a portion of them. The repertoire has 180,000 or so clones, roughly 81% of them found once; the top ten carry 12%. The sample consisted of peripheral blood. The receptor was derived from a woman of 80 years or more with COVID-19, enrolled during active disease. This sequence joins TRBV7-9 and TRBJ2-6; D gene ambiguous. The CDR3: CASSLAPISSGANVLTF. CDR3 nucleotides: TGTGCCAGCAGCTTAGCGCCCATTAGCTCTGGGGCCAACGTCCTGACTTTC.